A selection of T cell receptor beta chains follows, all from one sample in a study of blood T cell repertoires in COVID-19. The data were produced by immunoSEQ multiplex PCR, yet TCRdb's version contains in-frame clones alone and is incomplete. Here the sample spans a few hundred thousand clones, under 90% being singletons. The sample comprised peripheral blood. These receptor sequences come from a man aged 25 to 40 with active or convalescent COVID-19. Both conserved end residues are part of each CDR3. A D gene is named only where the DNA matches it firmly. Size tells how often a clone was seen (once, few, many) or the class of an expanded clone, and some rows leave it out.

cdr3_length: 15; j_call: TRBJ1-5; d_call: TRBD1; v_call: TRBV2; clone_size: .; cdr3_aa: CASSRDRVGSQPQHF; cdr3_nt: TGTGCCAGCAGTAGGGACAGGGTTGGATCTCAGCCCCAGCATTTT
cdr3_length: 13; j_call: TRBJ1-5; d_call: .; v_call: TRBV2; clone_size: few; cdr3_aa: CASRLEGNQPQHF; cdr3_nt: TGTGCCAGCAGGTTGGAGGGGAATCAGCCCCAGCATTTT
cdr3_length: 12; j_call: TRBJ2-7; d_call: TRBD1; v_call: TRBV30; clone_size: .; cdr3_aa: CAWGDRDYEQYF; cdr3_nt: TGTGCCTGGGGGGACAGGGATTACGAGCAGTACTTC
cdr3_length: 15; j_call: TRBJ2-5; d_call: TRBD1; v_call: TRBV5-1; clone_size: .; cdr3_aa: CASSPRTGSGETQYF; cdr3_nt: TGCGCCAGCAGCCCCCGGACAGGGAGTGGGGAGACCCAGTACTTC
cdr3_length: 16; j_call: TRBJ2-2; d_call: TRBD1; v_call: TRBV7-2; clone_size: .; cdr3_aa: CASPSQGAQNTGELFF; cdr3_nt: TGTGCCAGCCCAAGCCAGGGGGCGCAGAACACCGGGGAGCTGTTTTTT
cdr3_length: 13; j_call: TRBJ2-5; d_call: .; v_call: TRBV7-9; clone_size: .; cdr3_aa: CASSFVGGETQYF; cdr3_nt: TGTGCCAGCAGCTTTGTCGGAGGGGAGACCCAGTACTTC
cdr3_length: 16; j_call: TRBJ2-6; d_call: .; v_call: TRBV11-2; clone_size: .; cdr3_aa: CASSPRGGAGANVLTF; cdr3_nt: TGTGCCAGCAGCCCAAGAGGGGGAGCTGGGGCCAACGTCCTGACTTTC
cdr3_length: 12; j_call: TRBJ2-5; d_call: TRBD2; v_call: TRBV12-3/TRBV12-4; clone_size: .; cdr3_aa: CASRGRAQTQYF; cdr3_nt: TGTGCCAGCCGGGGGAGGGCACAGACCCAGTACTTC
cdr3_length: 15; j_call: TRBJ2-7; d_call: TRBD1; v_call: TRBV28; clone_size: .; cdr3_aa: CASSTPGQGFYEQYF; cdr3_nt: TGTGCCAGCAGTACACCGGGACAGGGGTTTTACGAGCAGTACTTC
cdr3_length: 16; j_call: TRBJ2-7; d_call: .; v_call: TRBV27; clone_size: .; cdr3_aa: CASSLSGGRRPYEQYF; cdr3_nt: TGTGCCAGCAGTTTATCTGGGGGGAGGCGGCCCTACGAGCAGTACTTC
cdr3_length: 13; j_call: TRBJ1-2; d_call: .; v_call: TRBV5-1; clone_size: .; cdr3_aa: CASSLAGNYGYTF; cdr3_nt: TGCGCCAGCAGCTTGGCCGGTAACTATGGCTACACCTTC
cdr3_length: 18; j_call: TRBJ2-1; d_call: TRBD2; v_call: TRBV10-3; clone_size: .; cdr3_aa: CAVEATGTVGLATREQFF; cdr3_nt: TGTGCCGTCGAGGCTACCGGGACGGTGGGACTAGCTACCCGAGAACAGTTCTTC
cdr3_length: 15; j_call: TRBJ1-2; d_call: TRBD1; v_call: TRBV19; clone_size: once; cdr3_aa: CASSINRGPNYGYTF; cdr3_nt: TGTGCCAGTAGTATCAACAGGGGACCTAACTATGGCTACACCTTC
cdr3_length: 11; j_call: TRBJ1-2; d_call: .; v_call: TRBV2; clone_size: .; cdr3_aa: CASSGGTGYTF; cdr3_nt: TGTGCCAGCAGCGGAGGGACCGGCTACACCTTC
cdr3_length: 12; j_call: TRBJ2-3; d_call: .; v_call: TRBV18; clone_size: few; cdr3_aa: CASSPGTDTQYF; cdr3_nt: TGTGCCAGCTCCCCCGGCACAGATACGCAGTATTTT